The 8 T cell receptor beta chains below come from one sample, sequenced in a study of blood T cell repertoires in COVID-19. Assay used: immunoSEQ multiplex PCR; TCRdb lists only in-frame clones, some missing. The profile shows about 130,000 clones, about 76% of them singletons. What was sequenced was peripheral blood. The receptor source for this set is a woman between 65 and 79 years old with COVID-19, enrolled during active disease.

The count of this clone is one. At one boundary the junction diverges from the germline segment, which might be a read error. The genes are TRBV7-9 and TRBJ2-1, with D possibly TRBD1 on 5 matching bases. Germline V gives CDR1 SEHNR, CDR2 FQNEAQ (reference sequence). The CDR3 has 14 amino acids. CDR3 sequence (DNA): TGTGCCAGCAGCGGCAGGGAATCCTACGATGAGCAGTTCTTC. This codes for CASSGRESYDEQFF.

The sample holds one count of this clone. The chain has TRBV2 and TRBJ2-7; D may be TRBD1 (6 bases). The germline CDR1 and CDR2 sequences are SNHLY and FYNNEI. The V and J ends lost 4 bases and 2 bases respectively, with 9 bases between them. The CDR3 spans 13 residues. Here the CDR3 DNA reads TGTGCCAGCAGTGTTCAGGGGACCTACGAGCAGTACTTC. Translating it yields CASSVQGTYEQYF. The complete variable domain, with remaining parts taken from reference TRBV2 and TRBJ2-7, reads EPEVTQTPSHQVTQMGQEVILRCVPISNHLYFYWYRQILGQKVEFLVSFYNNEISEKSEIFDDQFSVERPDGSNFTLKIRSTKLEDSAMYFCASSVQGTYEQYFGPGTRLTVT.

The chain carries TRBV4-1 and TRBJ2-7, with 12 bases aligning to TRBD1. This CDR3 is 15 amino acids long. The trim removed 4 bases at V and 7 bases at J, leaving 8 bases unmatched. Germline CDR1 reads MGHRA; CDR2 reads YSYEKL. The CDR3: CASSRGGQGAYEQYF. The CDR3 nucleotides read TGCGCCAGCAGCCGCGGGGGACAGGGGGCTTATGAGCAGTACTTC.

The rearrangement uses TRBV5-8 and TRBJ2-1, with TRBD1 as a possible D gene (6 bases). Germline CDR1 is SGHTS and CDR2 is YDEGEE. The CDR3 totals 16 residues. The V end lost 0 bases, the J end lost 0 bases, and 10 bases lay between the germline ends. The CDR3 DNA reads TGTGCCAGCAGCTTGGTGACAGGTCACTCCTACAATGAGCAGTTCTTC. This encodes CASSLVTGHSYNEQFF.

The rearrangement uses TRBV5-1 and TRBJ2-5, with 8 bases that match TRBD1. The ends lost 0 bases at V and 3 bases at J; junction bases unmatched: 10. This CDR3 has 17 residues. Germline CDR1 and CDR2: SGHRS and YFSETQ. The CDR3 here is CASSLAPGRGREETQYF. Here the CDR3 DNA reads TGCGCCAGCAGCTTGGCGCCAGGCAGGGGGCGCGAAGAGACCCAGTACTTC.

This sequence joins TRBV19 and TRBJ2-7; 7 bases are shared with TRBD1. This CDR3 has 15 residues. Germline CDR1 is LNHDA and CDR2 is SQIVND (reference sequence). J lost 4 bases, V lost 3 bases, and 9 bases had no gene match. The CDR3 DNA reads TGTGCCAGTAGTATCTCCGGGACAGCCATATACGAGCAGTACTTC. This encodes CASSISGTAIYEQYF.

The rearrangement links TRBV7-9 to TRBJ1-1; 10 nucleotides align to TRBD1. The CDR3 runs to 15 residues. From germline, CDR1 is SEHNR and CDR2 FQNEAQ (reference sequence). The J segment lost 2 bases and the V segment lost 3 bases, leaving 3 bases of the junction unmatched. The CDR3 region has the DNA TGTGCCAGCAGCTTTGGGACAGGGGTTAACACTGAAGCTTTCTTT. This translates into CASSFGTGVNTEAFF.

This chain connects TRBV3-1 (or the pseudogene TRBV3-2) to TRBJ1-1; 7 positions match TRBD1. The CDR3 spans 14 residues. V dropped 2 bases and J dropped 4; count of bases not matched to a gene: 4. Germline CDR1 is LGHDT and CDR2 is YNNKEL (reference sequence). CDR3 sequence reads: CASSQPGQFTEAFF. The CDR3 DNA is TGTGCCAGCAGCCAACCGGGACAGTTCACTGAAGCTTTCTTT.